These T cell receptor beta chains were read from a single sample in a study of shared clonotypes between healthy human individuals. TCRdb's table, derived via immunoSEQ multiplex PCR, lists solely in-frame clones and lacks some. The table lists 2 million or so clones, 85% to 95% of them singletons. Source material: naive CD4+ T cells sorted from blood. The receptors here all came from a man between 18 and 29 years old in good health. Each CDR3 is given with its conserved first and last residue. A D gene is named only where the DNA matches it firmly. For some rows the clone size is stated as once, few or many, or as a class when expanded; others skip it.

TRBV27	TRBJ2-5	-	-	CASSLGAAPLTETQYF	TGTGCCAGCAGCCTTGGGGCGGCCCCCTTAACGGAGACCCAGTACTTC
TRBV19	TRBJ2-7	-	TRBD1	CASSTGQEFSYEQYF	TGTGCCAGTAGTACCGGACAGGAGTTTTCCTACGAGCAGTACTTC
TRBV4-1	TRBJ2-1	-	TRBD2	CASSQGLAGNEQFF	TGCGCCAGCAGCCAAGGGCTAGCGGGGAATGAGCAGTTCTTC
TRBV25-1	TRBJ1-4	-	-	CASSESGNEKLFF	TGTGCCAGCAGTGAATCCGGGAACGAAAAACTGTTTTTT
TRBV6-1	TRBJ2-1	-	-	CASSGDHYNEQFF	TGTGCCAGCAGTGGCGACCATTACAATGAGCAGTTCTTC
TRBV2	TRBJ1-2	-	-	CASSPGPHNYGYTF	TGTGCCAGCAGCCCGGGACCTCATAACTATGGCTACACCTTC
TRBV11-2	TRBJ2-3	-	TRBD1	CASSRGTGLTDTQYF	TGTGCCAGCAGCCGTGGGACAGGCCTCACAGATACGCAGTATTTT
TRBV18	TRBJ2-1	-	TRBD2	CASSPGLASYNEQFF	TGTGCCAGCTCCCCCGGACTAGCGAGTTACAATGAGCAGTTCTTC
TRBV7-2	TRBJ2-1	-	-	CASSLAQQGQFF	TGTGCCAGCAGCTTAGCTCAACAAGGGCAGTTCTTC
TRBV7-2	TRBJ2-7	-	TRBD2	CASSPRASGSSTEQYF	TGTGCCAGCAGCCCCCGGGCTAGCGGGAGTAGTACCGAGCAGTACTTC
TRBV27	TRBJ2-7	-	-	CASSLAWTAYFYEQYF	TGTGCCAGCAGTTTAGCCTGGACGGCTTACTTCTACGAGCAGTACTTC
TRBV11-2	TRBJ1-4	-	TRBD1	CASSTGTGAALEKLFF	TGTGCCAGCAGCACCGGGACAGGGGCCGCCCTAGAAAAACTGTTTTTT
TRBV7-2	TRBJ2-7	-	-	CASSLEGRAYEQYF	TGTGCCAGCAGCTTAGAGGGTAGAGCCTACGAGCAGTACTTC
TRBV29-1	TRBJ1-1	-	-	CSVGRQLNTEAFF	TGCAGCGTTGGACGGCAGTTGAACACTGAAGCTTTCTTT
TRBV28	TRBJ2-3	-	TRBD1	CASSSTGGGTDTQYF	TGTGCCAGCAGTTCGACAGGGGGCGGTACAGATACGCAGTATTTT
TRBV4-2	TRBJ2-1	-	-	CASSPPPGGVKAGEQFF	TGTGCCAGCAGCCCGCCCCCTGGGGGCGTTAAGGCTGGTGAGCAGTTCTTC
TRBV14	TRBJ1-3	-	-	CASSYGTSGNTIYF	TGTGCCAGCAGTTACGGTACCTCTGGAAACACCATATATTTT
TRBV30	TRBJ1-1	-	-	CAWSVAGRTEAFF	TGTGCCTGGAGTGTTGCGGGGAGAACTGAAGCTTTCTTT
TRBV7-2	TRBJ1-5	-	-	CASSLVQGGNQPQHF	TGTGCCAGCAGCTTAGTTCAGGGAGGGAATCAGCCCCAGCATTTT
TRBV6-1	TRBJ1-1	once	-	CASTRNGNTEAFF	TGTGCCAGCACCCGAAACGGGAACACTGAAGCTTTCTTT
TRBV18	TRBJ2-7	-	-	CASSLLETARYEQYF	TGTGCCAGCTCACTCCTTGAGACAGCGCGCTACGAGCAGTACTTC
TRBV19	TRBJ2-1	-	-	CASSIHGQTSSYNEQFF	TGTGCCAGTAGCATCCATGGACAGACGAGCTCCTACAATGAGCAGTTCTTC
TRBV10-3	TRBJ1-1	-	-	CAISESGGVMNTEAFF	TGTGCCATCAGTGAGTCAGGCGGGGTAATGAACACTGAAGCTTTCTTT
TRBV5-1	TRBJ1-4	-	-	CASRSGDPREKLFF	TGCGCCAGCAGGTCGGGAGACCCCAGGGAAAAACTGTTTTTT
TRBV9	TRBJ2-2	-	TRBD2	CASSDGTSDFTGELFF	TGTGCCAGCAGCGACGGGACTAGCGATTTCACCGGGGAGCTGTTTTTT
TRBV4-1	TRBJ2-3	-	-	CASSRSFAADTQYF	TGCGCCAGCAGCCGGAGTTTCGCGGCAGATACGCAGTATTTT
TRBV5-1	TRBJ2-1	-	TRBD2	CASSTGTSNRNEQFF	TGCGCCAGCAGCACCGGGACTAGTAACCGCAATGAGCAGTTCTTC
TRBV4-3	TRBJ1-1	-	-	CASSQDVGDTEAFF	TGCGCCAGCAGCCAAGATGTAGGGGACACTGAAGCTTTCTTT
TRBV2	TRBJ1-4	-	-	CASSGEEKLFF	TGTGCCAGCAGTGGGGAAGAAAAACTGTTTTTT
TRBV4-1	TRBJ2-6	-	-	CASSGHSGANVLTF	TGCGCCAGCAGCGGACACTCTGGGGCCAACGTCCTGACTTTC
TRBV11-2	TRBJ2-5	-	TRBD2	CASSPRLAGGQETQYF	TGTGCCAGCAGCCCCCGACTAGCGGGAGGCCAAGAGACCCAGTACTTC
TRBV7-2	TRBJ2-3	-	TRBD2	CASSLAGLVTDTQYF	TGTGCCAGCAGCCTAGCGGGGCTGGTCACAGATACGCAGTATTTT
TRBV15	TRBJ1-4	-	-	CATSRALNEKLFF	TGTGCCACCAGCAGAGCTTTGAATGAAAAACTGTTTTTT
TRBV6-4	TRBJ2-6	-	TRBD1	CATRQGTGANVLTF	TGTGCCACCCGACAGGGGACAGGGGCCAACGTCCTGACTTTC
TRBV5-4	TRBJ2-5	few	-	CASSLGGVQETQYF	TGTGCCAGCAGCTTGGGGGGGGTCCAAGAGACCCAGTACTTC
TRBV9	TRBJ1-1	once	-	CASSVVPLDTEAFF	TGTGCCAGCAGCGTAGTTCCCCTAGACACTGAAGCTTTCTTT
TRBV10-3	TRBJ1-5	-	-	CATPRGRGNQPQHF	TGTGCCACTCCAAGGGGCAGGGGCAATCAGCCCCAGCATTTT
TRBV9	TRBJ2-3	-	-	CASSFRVSTDTQYF	TGTGCCAGCAGCTTCCGGGTGAGCACAGATACGCAGTATTTT
TRBV2	TRBJ2-4	-	-	CALGERLAKNIQYF	TGTGCCCTTGGGGAGCGTTTAGCCAAAAACATTCAGTACTTC
TRBV18	TRBJ1-6	-	-	CASSPVDFNSPLHF	TGTGCCAGCTCACCGGTAGATTTCAATTCACCCCTCCACTTT
TRBV25-1	TRBJ1-6	-	-	CASSVGAEVSPLHF	TGTGCCAGCAGTGTAGGGGCAGAGGTGTCACCCCTCCACTTT
TRBV27	TRBJ2-2	-	TRBD2	CACGRTSPIPGELFF	TGTGCCTGCGGGAGGACTAGCCCTATTCCCGGGGAGCTGTTTTTT
TRBV30	TRBJ2-2	-	TRBD1	CAWRRKGARAGELFF	TGTGCCTGGAGGAGGAAGGGGGCGCGAGCCGGGGAGCTGTTTTTT
TRBV5-6	TRBJ2-5	-	TRBD2	CASSFVTSVQETQYF	TGTGCCAGCAGCTTCGTGACTAGCGTCCAAGAGACCCAGTACTTC
TRBV6-6	TRBJ1-1	-	TRBD1	CASINRGHTEAFF	TGTGCCAGCATTAACAGGGGGCACACTGAAGCTTTCTTT
TRBV6-1	TRBJ1-1	-	-	CASSGQGTTEAFF	TGTGCCAGCAGTGGCCAGGGGACCACTGAAGCTTTCTTT
TRBV2	TRBJ2-1	-	TRBD2	CASSSYLAGGNNEQFF	TGTGCCAGCAGTTCATACCTAGCGGGAGGGAACAATGAGCAGTTCTTC
TRBV27	TRBJ2-7	-	TRBD1	CASSLDRALPYEQYF	TGTGCCAGCAGCCTGGACAGGGCGTTACCCTACGAGCAGTACTTC
TRBV6-6	TRBJ2-1	once	-	CAGGYNEQFF	TGTGCCGGAGGTTACAATGAGCAGTTCTTC
TRBV6-1	TRBJ2-7	-	TRBD1	CASSPGTGLGEQYF	TGTGCCAGCAGTCCCGGGACAGGGTTGGGCGAGCAGTACTTC
TRBV5-1	TRBJ2-3	few	-	CASSSSLADTQYF	TGCGCCAGCAGCTCTTCTTTAGCGGATACGCAGTATTTT
TRBV5-5	TRBJ1-2	-	-	CASSLDRGNYGYTF	TGTGCCAGCAGCTTGGATCGTGGTAACTATGGCTACACCTTC
TRBV5-6	TRBJ2-1	-	TRBD1	CASSFLDREEDEQFF	TGTGCCAGCAGCTTTCTGGACAGGGAGGAGGATGAGCAGTTCTTC
TRBV30	TRBJ1-6	-	TRBD1	CAWRTGAAGGNSPLHF	TGTGCCTGGAGGACAGGGGCGGCGGGTGGAAATTCACCCCTCCACTTT
TRBV30	TRBJ2-2	-	-	CAWSVLSQAGELFF	TGTGCCTGGAGTGTACTTAGCCAGGCCGGGGAGCTGTTTTTT
TRBV5-4	TRBJ2-1	-	-	CASSPESGEQFF	TGTGCCAGCAGCCCGGAGAGCGGTGAGCAGTTCTTC
TRBV18	TRBJ2-2	-	-	CASSPLEGSGGELFF	TGTGCCAGCTCACCACTTGAAGGGTCGGGCGGGGAGCTGTTTTTT
TRBV30	TRBJ1-6	-	TRBD1	CAWSVSLIGQGSNSPLHF	TGTGCCTGGAGTGTAAGTTTAATTGGACAGGGGAGTAATTCACCCCTCCACTTT
TRBV7-9	TRBJ2-2	-	TRBD2	CASSLVAGSNTGELFF	TGTGCCAGCAGCTTAGTAGCGGGTTCGAACACCGGGGAGCTGTTTTTT